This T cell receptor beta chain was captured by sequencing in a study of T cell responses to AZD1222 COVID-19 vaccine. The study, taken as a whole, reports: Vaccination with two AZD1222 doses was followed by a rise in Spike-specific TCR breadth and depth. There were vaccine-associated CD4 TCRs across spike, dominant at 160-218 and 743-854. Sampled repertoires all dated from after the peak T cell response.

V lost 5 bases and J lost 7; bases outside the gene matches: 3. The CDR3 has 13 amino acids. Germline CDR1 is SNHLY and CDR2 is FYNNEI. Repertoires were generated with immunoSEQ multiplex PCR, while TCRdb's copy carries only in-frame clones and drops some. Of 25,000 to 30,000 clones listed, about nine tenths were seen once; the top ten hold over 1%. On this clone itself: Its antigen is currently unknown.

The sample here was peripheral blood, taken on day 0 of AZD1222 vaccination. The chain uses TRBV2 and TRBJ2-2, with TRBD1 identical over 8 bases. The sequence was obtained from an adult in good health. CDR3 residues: CASSQGAGGELFF. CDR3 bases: TGTGCCAGCAGTCAGGGGGCGGGCGGGGAGCTGTTTTTT.